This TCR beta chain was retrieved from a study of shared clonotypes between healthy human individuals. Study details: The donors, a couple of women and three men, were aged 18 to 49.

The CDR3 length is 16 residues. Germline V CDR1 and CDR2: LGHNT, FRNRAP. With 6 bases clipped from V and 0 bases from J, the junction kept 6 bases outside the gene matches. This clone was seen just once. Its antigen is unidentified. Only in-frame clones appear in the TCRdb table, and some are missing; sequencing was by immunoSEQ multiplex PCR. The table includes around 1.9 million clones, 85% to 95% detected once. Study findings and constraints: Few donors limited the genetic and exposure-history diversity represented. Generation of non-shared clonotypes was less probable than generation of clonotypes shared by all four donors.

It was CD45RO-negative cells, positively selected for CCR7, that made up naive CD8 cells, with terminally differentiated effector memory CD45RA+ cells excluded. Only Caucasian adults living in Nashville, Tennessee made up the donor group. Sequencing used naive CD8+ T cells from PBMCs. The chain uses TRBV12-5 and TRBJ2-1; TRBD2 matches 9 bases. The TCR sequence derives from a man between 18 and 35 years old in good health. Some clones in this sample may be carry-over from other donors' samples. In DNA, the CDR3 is TGTGCTAGTGGCACCGTAGCGGGAGCCTCCTACAATGAGCAGTTCTTC. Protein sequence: CASGTVAGASYNEQFF.